Below, 18 T cell receptor beta chains from the same sample are listed, as sequenced in a study of blood T cell repertoires in COVID-19. The table came from immunoSEQ multiplex PCR; TCRdb's copy has only in-frame clones and leaves some out. The top ten clones hold under 8% of a sample with 100,000 to 150,000 clones, about 85% of them seen once. Sequenced sample: peripheral blood. These receptors originate from an elderly man with active or convalescent COVID-19.

J is TRBJ1-6 and V is TRBV19, with 7 bases matching TRBD1. Trimming took 7 bases from V and 0 from J; bases not matched to a gene: 9. Germline assignment: CDR1 LNHDA and CDR2 SQIVND (reference sequence). The CDR3 spans 17 residues. The CDR3 here is CASTLDRRGSYNSPLHF. For the CDR3, the DNA is TGTGCCAGTACGTTGGACAGGAGGGGCTCCTATAATTCACCCCTCCACTTT. Variable domain in full (rest from reference TRBV19 and TRBJ1-6): DGGITQSPKYLFRKEGQNVTLSCEQNLNHDAMYWYRQDPGQGLRLIYYSQIVNDFQKGDIAEGYSVSREKKESFPLTVTSAQKNPTAFYLCASTLDRRGSYNSPLHFGNGTRLTVT.

The chain has TRBV10-3 and TRBJ2-7; D is perhaps TRBD2 (6 bases). Germline CDR1 ENHRY, CDR2 SYGVKD. This CDR3 spans 13 amino acids. V was pared by 7 bases and J by 4 bases, with 14 bases between. CDR3 DNA sequence: TGTGCCATCACGAACGGGAGTTTGTACGAGCAGTACTTC. Translated, it gives CAITNGSLYEQYF.

V usage is TRBV7-6 and J usage is TRBJ2-3; tentative D call: TRBD1 (6 bases). Deletions cut 1 base from V and 7 bases from J, with 18 bases between. The CDR3 contains 16 residues. Per germline, CDR1 SGHVS and CDR2 FNYEAQ. DNA of the CDR3: TGTGCCAGCAGCTTAGTGGGACACGGGGTGTGGAATACGCAGTATTTT. It specifies CASSLVGHGVWNTQYF.

The sample holds one count of this clone. The V call is TRBV11-1, the J call TRBJ2-2, with TRBD1 as a possible D gene (6 bases). Trimming left V 6 bases short and J 2 bases short, with 10 bases between. Germline CDR1 reads SGHAT; CDR2 reads FQDESV (reference sequence). The CDR3 is made up of 14 amino acids. The chain's CDR3 is CASRYGTNTGELFF. The CDR3 DNA is TGTGCCAGCAGATACGGGACAAACACCGGGGAGCTGTTTTTT.

The V and J genes are TRBV6-2 or TRBV6-3 and TRBJ2-5, with 7 positions matching TRBD2. V trimming: 2 bases; J trimming: 2 bases; junction bases outside the gene matches: 2. CDR1 and CDR2 from the germline V gene are MNHEY and SVGEGT. The CDR3 runs to 14 residues. CDR3 bases: TGTGCCAGCAGTTACGGGGGAGGGCAAGAGACCCAGTACTTC. Amino acids: CASSYGGGQETQYF.

The V and J genes are TRBV27 and TRBJ2-2, with 8 bases identical to TRBD1. This CDR3 has 19 amino acids. The germline CDR1 and CDR2 sequences are MNHEY and SMNVEV (reference sequence). V was clipped by 6 bases and J by 1 base; unmatched bases: 16. The CDR3 loop is CASRRDFTGGNENTGELFF. As DNA, the CDR3 is TGTGCCAGCAGACGGGACTTTACAGGGGGGAACGAGAACACCGGGGAGCTGTTTTTT.

This clone was seen more than once but under ten times. The J gene is TRBJ1-1, the V gene TRBV2; the D gene is possibly TRBD1 (5 bases). CDR1 and CDR2 from the germline V gene are SNHLY and FYNNEI. The CDR3 sequence is 13 residues long. Trimming stripped 3 bases from V and 4 bases from J, with 9 bases between. CDR3 nucleotide sequence: TGTGCCAGCAGTGAGCAGGGAATCACTGAAGCTTTCTTT. This gives the protein CASSEQGITEAFF. Looking up the rest from reference TRBV2 and TRBJ1-1 gives the full variable domain: EPEVTQTPSHQVTQMGQEVILRCVPISNHLYFYWYRQILGQKVEFLVSFYNNEISEKSEIFDDQFSVERPDGSNFTLKIRSTKLEDSAMYFCASSEQGITEAFFGQGTRLTVV.

This chain's CDR3 is CASSFTGDINYGYTF. DNA of the CDR3: TGCGCCAGCAGCTTTACAGGAGATATTAACTATGGCTACACCTTC. The chain uses TRBV5-1 and TRBJ1-2; possibly TRBD1 for D (5 bases). Trimming pared 2 bases from V and 1 base from J, leaving 12 bases between. CDR1 is SGHRS, CDR2 YFSETQ, per germline. The CDR3 has 15 residues.

This clone has more than one count but fewer than ten. This rearrangement joins TRBV10-3 to TRBJ2-3; the match to TRBD2 covers 10 bases. CDR1 and CDR2 from the germline V gene are ENHRY and SYGVKD. After removal of 2 bases from V and 6 bases from J, the junction contained 5 bases not matched to a gene. This CDR3 comprises 15 residues. The CDR3 DNA follows: TGTGCCATCAGTGAGACACAGCGGGGGGGGGATACGCAGTATTTT. This gives the protein CAISETQRGGDTQYF.

The table lists this clone with a few counts. The chain employs TRBV9 and TRBJ2-3, with unresolved D. V lost 4 bases and J 2 bases, leaving 5 bases between the germline ends. The CDR3 is 12 amino acids. Germline loops: CDR1 SGDLS, CDR2 YYNGEE. CDR3 bases: TGTGCCAGCAGCTCCTACACAGATACGCAGTATTTT. Residues: CASSSYTDTQYF.

The chain combines TRBV14 with TRBJ2-5; a possible D gene is TRBD2 (6 bases). V shed 0 bases and J shed 13 bases, with 15 bases lying between them. The CDR3 consists of 13 residues. Germline V gene sequence: CDR1 SGHDN, CDR2 FVKESK. As DNA, the CDR3 is TGTGCCAGCAGCCAAGATCTGGGGACTCCCAGGTACTTC. Its protein is CASSQDLGTPRYF.

The chain combines TRBV9 with TRBJ1-1; the D gene is possibly TRBD1 (6 bases). The CDR3 has 17 residues. The V end was cut by 6 bases, the J end by 5 bases, with 26 bases between. Germline loops: CDR1 SGDLS, CDR2 YYNGEE. CDR3 DNA sequence: TGTGCCAGCAACACCGGGCAGGGACAAAGTTTGGGAACTGAAGCTTTCTTT. This encodes CASNTGQGQSLGTEAFF.

There are many counts of this clone. This sample includes further DNA sequences coding for the same CDR3. CDR3 loop: CASSRQGPNEKLFF. CDR3 DNA: TGTGCCAGCAGCAGACAGGGACCTAATGAAAAACTGTTTTTT. The gene calls are TRBV3-1 (or the pseudogene TRBV3-2) and TRBJ1-4; TRBD1 matches at 7 bases. Trimming cost V 5 bases and J 3 bases; bases outside gene matches: 3. Germline CDR1 and CDR2: LGHDT and YNNKEL (reference sequence). This CDR3 comprises 14 residues.

CDR3: CASSRQTGPYEQYF. CDR3 coding DNA: TGTGCCAGCAGCCGACAAACAGGACCCTACGAGCAGTACTTC. The chain carries TRBV7-6 and TRBJ2-7; tentative D call: TRBD1 (5 bases). This CDR3 comprises 14 residues. CDR1 SGHVS and CDR2 FNYEAQ come from the germline V gene. The germline V and J ends were trimmed by 5 bases and 2 bases, with 13 bases remaining between them.

The rearrangement joins TRBV30 to TRBJ1-3; D not certain. V was trimmed by 5 bases and J by 1 base, leaving 6 bases between them. Germline CDR1 reads GTSNPN; CDR2 reads SVGIG (reference sequence). There are 12 residues in the CDR3. This chain's CDR3 is CAWSSSGNTIYF. The CDR3 DNA follows: TGTGCCTGGTCTTCTTCTGGAAACACCATATATTTT.

The genes are TRBV5-8 and TRBJ2-1, with 14 positions matching TRBD2. Trimming at V came to 4 bases and at J to 4 bases, leaving 7 bases not matched to a gene. The CDR3 covers 17 residues. Germline-derived CDR1 and CDR2 are SGHTS and YDEGEE. The CDR3 here is CASSPYRLAGGYNEQFF. CDR3 DNA sequence: TGTGCCAGCAGCCCATACCGACTAGCGGGGGGGTACAATGAGCAGTTCTTC.

This chain uses TRBV2 with TRBJ1-2; D might be TRBD1 (5 bases). This CDR3 contains 16 residues. With 4 bases removed from V and 0 bases from J, the gap between germline ends came to 15 bases. Germline V CDR1 and CDR2: SNHLY, FYNNEI. The CDR3 is CASSVHGGMANYGYTF. Here the CDR3 DNA reads TGTGCCAGCAGTGTTCACGGGGGGATGGCTAACTATGGCTACACCTTC.

This chain connects TRBV19 to TRBJ1-2; TRBD1 matches at 11 bases. The trim removed 9 bases at V and 6 bases at J, leaving 6 bases unmatched. Germline V lookup: CDR1 LNHDA, CDR2 SQIVND (reference sequence). This CDR3 is built from 13 residues. In DNA, the CDR3 is TGTGCCAGCGCGGACAGGGGGCGAGATGGCTACACCTTC. It codes for CASADRGRDGYTF.